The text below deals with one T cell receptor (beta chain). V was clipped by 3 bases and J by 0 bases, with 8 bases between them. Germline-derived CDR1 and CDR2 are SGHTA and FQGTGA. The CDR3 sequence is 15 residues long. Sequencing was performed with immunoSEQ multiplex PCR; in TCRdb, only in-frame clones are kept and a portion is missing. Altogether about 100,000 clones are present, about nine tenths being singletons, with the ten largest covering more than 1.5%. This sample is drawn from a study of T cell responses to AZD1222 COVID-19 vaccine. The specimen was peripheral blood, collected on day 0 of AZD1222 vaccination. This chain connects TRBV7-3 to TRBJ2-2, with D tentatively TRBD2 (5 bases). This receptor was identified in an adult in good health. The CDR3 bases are TGTGCCAGCAGCTTTGGACTCCCGAACACCGGGGAGCTGTTTTTT. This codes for CASSFGLPNTGELFF.